These 25 T cell receptor beta chains were sequenced from one sample in a study of blood T cell repertoires in COVID-19. Produced via immunoSEQ multiplex PCR; TCRdb's table is partial and in-frame only. This sample yields 85,000 to 100,000 clones, of which around 75% are seen a single time; approximately 22% belongs to the top ten. The sequenced sample was peripheral blood. The receptors here all came from a human donor in a cohort sampled during active COVID-19.

This clone was observed a single time. The chain combines TRBV20-1 with TRBJ2-3; D ambiguous. V lost 3 bases, J lost 1 base, and 17 bases lay in between. The V gene's germline CDR1 is DFQATT and CDR2 SNEGSKA (reference sequence). This CDR3 comprises 16 residues. In DNA form, the CDR3 reads TGCAGTGCTAGTCGTCCCGAGTTGCTGCGCACAGATACGCAGTATTTT. The encoded protein is CSASRPELLRTDTQYF.

V gene TRBV7-9 combines with J gene TRBJ1-2; D unresolved. Trimming shortened V by 0 bases and J by 8 bases, and 13 bases separated the two germline ends. There are 14 residues in the CDR3. Germline values: CDR1 SEHNR, CDR2 FQNEAQ (reference sequence). This CDR3 reads CASSLAGRHHGYTF. CDR3 nucleotides: TGTGCCAGCAGCTTAGCGGGGAGGCATCACGGCTACACCTTC.

V and J are TRBV18 and TRBJ1-2; possible D gene TRBD1, 5 bases. Germline CDR1 and CDR2: KGHSH and LQKENI. Trimming cost V 3 bases and J 4 bases, with 12 bases left between them. The CDR3 has 14 residues. The DNA of the CDR3 is TGTGCCAGCTCACCGACAGCCTTTGGCTATGGCTACACCTTC. Translation gives CASSPTAFGYGYTF.

The chain combines TRBV5-4 with TRBJ2-7; TRBD1 might be the D (5 bases). Deletions cut 3 bases from V and 0 bases from J, with 16 bases between. The CDR3 contains 16 residues. Germline V gene sequence: CDR1 SGHNT, CDR2 YYREEE (reference sequence). CDR3 nucleotide sequence: TGTGCCAGCAGCTCGGAACCGACAGTTAGCTCCTACGAGCAGTACTTC. Amino acid sequence: CASSSEPTVSSYEQYF. Supplemented by reference TRBV5-4 and TRBJ2-7, the full variable domain reads ETGVTQSPTHLIKTRGQQVTLRCSSQSGHNTVSWYQQALGQGPQFIFQYYREEENGRGNFPPRFSGLQFPNYSSELNVNALELDDSALYLCASSSEPTVSSYEQYFGPGTRLTVT.

CDR3 in DNA: TGCGCCAGCAGCTTGGCACCCCTGACCAGGGGCTCTGGAAACACCATATATTTT. It yields the protein CASSLAPLTRGSGNTIYF. The chain joins TRBV5-1 to TRBJ1-3; TRBD1 might be the D (6 bases). Trimming took off 0 bases at V and 0 bases at J, with 16 bases between the two ends. Per germline, CDR1 SGHRS and CDR2 YFSETQ. The CDR3 loop spans 18 amino acids.

V is TRBV9 and J is TRBJ2-2; weak D call: TRBD2 (5 bases). V was cut by 2 bases and J by 2 bases, with 13 bases left in between. Per the germline V gene, CDR1 is SGDLS and CDR2 is YYNGEE. The CDR3 totals 16 residues. In nucleotides, the CDR3 is TGTGCCAGCAGCGTTACACTAGTAAGAAACACCGGGGAGCTGTTTTTT. Translation gives CASSVTLVRNTGELFF.

The chain employs TRBV25-1 and TRBJ1-4; D possibly corresponds to TRBD1 (5 bases). V was pared by 6 bases and J by 2 bases, with 16 bases between. There are 16 residues in the CDR3. In germline, CDR1 is MGHDK, CDR2 SYGVNS. CDR3 bases: TGTGCCAGCAGCCCCGGGGAGCGGGGGACTAATGAAAAACTGTTTTTT. This gives the protein CASSPGERGTNEKLFF.

The sample holds one count of this clone. CDR3 DNA sequence: TGCGCCAGCAGCCAAGACAGGCCGAGGGAAGGCTACACCTTC. This gives the protein CASSQDRPREGYTF. The genes are TRBV5-1 and TRBJ1-2; a possible D gene is TRBD1 (6 bases). The germline gives CDR1 SGHRS, CDR2 YFSETQ. V shed 4 bases and J shed 8 bases, with 18 bases lying between them. The CDR3 extends over 14 amino acids.

This clone was counted a few times. The chain has TRBV5-1 and TRBJ2-7; 11 bases map to TRBD2. The CDR3 is 18 amino acids. CDR1 is SGHRS and CDR2 is YFSETQ in the germline V gene. The V segment lost 0 bases and the J segment 5 bases; nucleotides outside the gene matches: 13. CDR3 protein: CASSLAVSGRAKSDEQYF. For the CDR3, the DNA is TGCGCCAGCAGCTTGGCCGTTAGCGGGAGGGCCAAATCCGACGAGCAGTACTTC.

This clone was counted between two and nine times. The chain uses TRBV20-1 and TRBJ2-1; maybe TRBD2 (6 bases). Germline assignment: CDR1 DFQATT and CDR2 SNEGSKA (reference sequence). The CDR3 runs 11 residues. V lost 7 bases and J 4 bases, leaving 8 bases between the germline ends. This CDR3 reads CSVGGYNEQFF. The CDR3 region has the DNA TGCAGTGTTGGGGGGTACAATGAGCAGTTCTTC.

This clone was seen once. The chain carries TRBV21-1 and TRBJ2-3; the table's D call, TRBD1, was not checked against the DNA. TRBV21-1 is assigned pseudogene status. This CDR3 region has 11 residues. CDR3 bases: TGCCACCGAAGGGGTACAGATACGCAGTATTTT. It encodes CHRRGTDTQYF.

This clone was recorded a few times. This chain joins TRBV19 and TRBJ1-6; TRBD1 agrees at 10 bases. The CDR3 loop spans 16 amino acids. Germline V gene sequence: CDR1 LNHDA, CDR2 SQIVND (reference sequence). V gave up 4 bases and J gave up 8 bases; unmatched junction bases: 8. The CDR3 DNA follows: TGTGCCAGTAGTACCGGGACAGGGGCCGCCGATTCACCCCTCCACTTT. Its translation is CASSTGTGAADSPLHF.

The chain employs TRBV4-1 and TRBJ2-7; TRBD2 aligns across 14 bases. V trimming: 2 bases; J trimming: 6 bases; junction bases outside the gene matches: 6. This CDR3 contains 16 residues. The germline gives CDR1 MGHRA, CDR2 YSYEKL. CDR3 region: CASSQPGLAGVSEQYF. The CDR3 DNA is TGCGCCAGCAGCCAACCGGGACTAGCGGGAGTTTCCGAGCAGTACTTC.

This clone was detected once. The gene calls are TRBV29-1 and TRBJ2-5; no firm D call. The CDR3 covers 12 residues. Trimming took 7 bases from V and 3 from J, leaving 12 bases between them. The germline gives CDR1 SQVTM, CDR2 ANQGSEA. CDR3 region: CSATVREETQYF. The CDR3 DNA reads as TGCAGCGCAACGGTCCGGGAAGAGACCCAGTACTTC.

As DNA, the CDR3 is TGTGCCAGTAGTATACTCCGAGGAAAGGTGCGGGATGAGCAGTTCTTC. This gives the protein CASSILRGKVRDEQFF. The chain links TRBV19 to TRBJ2-1; TRBD2 might be the D (5 bases). CDR1 and CDR2 (germline): LNHDA, SQIVND (reference sequence). With 2 bases removed from V and 8 bases from J, the gap between germline ends came to 19 bases. The CDR3 runs 16 residues.

Many counts were recorded for this clone. The V gene is TRBV6-5, the J gene TRBJ2-7, with 12 bases fitting TRBD2. The CDR3 totals 15 residues. V shed 2 bases and J 4 bases; nucleotides not matched to a gene: 3. CDR1 is MNHEY, CDR2 SVGAGI, per germline. This CDR3 reads CASSYLAGGEYEQYF. CDR3 DNA sequence: TGTGCCAGCAGTTACCTAGCGGGAGGGGAGTACGAGCAGTACTTC.

This clone appeared a few times. In DNA, the CDR3 is TGTGCCAGCAGTGGGCAGACGAACACCGGGGAGCTGTTTTTT. It yields the protein CASSGQTNTGELFF. The V call is TRBV2, the J call TRBJ2-2; D remains unclear. This CDR3 has 14 residues. Germline V gene sequence: CDR1 SNHLY, CDR2 FYNNEI. The V and J ends lost 4 bases and 0 bases respectively, with 6 bases between them.

The CDR3 DNA reads TGCGCCAGCAGCCTCTCACGGACAGTCAATCAGCCCCAGCATTTT. Its protein is CASSLSRTVNQPQHF. The V call is TRBV4-1, the J call TRBJ1-5, with D perhaps TRBD1 (6 bases). CDR3 length: 15 amino acids. Trimming shortened V by 4 bases and J by 3 bases, and 13 bases separated the two germline ends. The V gene's germline CDR1 is MGHRA and CDR2 YSYEKL.

V is TRBV19 and J is TRBJ2-3; D is ambiguous. This CDR3 has 13 amino acids. Trimming shortened V by 3 bases and J by 2 bases, and 6 bases separated the two germline ends. CDR1 and CDR2 from the germline V gene are LNHDA and SQIVND (reference sequence). The CDR3 loop is CASSMQVTDTQYF. CDR3 bases: TGTGCCAGTAGTATGCAGGTCACAGATACGCAGTATTTT.

As to this clone: Germline and junction disagree at one end, which may indicate a read error. The chain employs TRBV7-7 and TRBJ1-6; 7 bases are shared with TRBD1. The germline gives CDR1 SSHAT, CDR2 FNYEAQ (reference sequence). The CDR3 runs to 16 residues. CDR3: CASSPPQVTGDSPLHF. Here the CDR3 DNA reads TGTGCTAGCAGCCCCCCACAGGTTACAGGGGACTCACCCCTCCACTTT.

The chain employs TRBV19 and TRBJ2-3; D possibly corresponds to TRBD1 (5 bases). The germline V gene encodes CDR1 LNHDA and CDR2 SQIVND (reference sequence). CDR3 length: 13 residues. Trimming pared 8 bases from V and 2 bases from J, leaving 11 bases between. The CDR3 loop is CASRRTLTDTQYF. The CDR3 region has the DNA TGTGCCAGTCGACGGACACTCACAGATACGCAGTATTTT. Filled out from reference TRBV19 and TRBJ2-3, the complete variable domain reads DGGITQSPKYLFRKEGQNVTLSCEQNLNHDAMYWYRQDPGQGLRLIYYSQIVNDFQKGDIAEGYSVSREKKESFPLTVTSAQKNPTAFYLCASRRTLTDTQYFGPGTRLTVL.

The chain combines TRBV6-2 or TRBV6-3 with TRBJ2-1, with D possibly being TRBD2 (5 bases). Trimming cost V 4 bases and J 9 bases, with 13 bases left between them. CDR3 size: 13 residues. Germline V gene sequence: CDR1 MNHEY, CDR2 SVGEGT. The CDR3 DNA follows: TGTGCCAGCAGTTCCCAACTAGAGAGTGAGCAGTTCTTC. It specifies CASSSQLESEQFF.

The V call is TRBV28, the J call TRBJ1-5; D remains ambiguous. Germline lookup yields CDR1 MDHEN and CDR2 SYDVKM. V lost 6 bases, J lost 5 bases, and 8 bases lay in between. The CDR3 contains 12 residues. In DNA, the CDR3 is TGTGCCAGCAGCACCGGGGATCAGCCCCAGCATTTT. The encoded protein is CASSTGDQPQHF. Variable domain in full (rest from reference TRBV28 and TRBJ1-5): DVKVTQSSRYLVKRTGEKVFLECVQDMDHENMFWYRQDPGLGLRLIYFSYDVKMKEKGDIPEGYSVSREKKERFSLILESASTNQTSMYLCASSTGDQPQHFGDGTRLSIL.

The chain employs TRBV5-1 and TRBJ1-1; perhaps TRBD1 as D (6 bases). Germline-derived CDR1 and CDR2 are SGHRS and YFSETQ. The V end lost 0 bases, the J end lost 5 bases, and 17 bases lay between the germline ends. The CDR3 has 16 residues. The CDR3 region has the DNA TGCGCCAGCAGCTTGGAGGGGGTGGACACGGGGACTGAAGCTTTCTTT. Its translation: CASSLEGVDTGTEAFF.

V is TRBV27 and J is TRBJ2-7; 7 bases map to TRBD1. This CDR3 spans 12 amino acids. V lost 4 bases, J lost 6 bases, and 3 bases stayed unmatched. Germline loops: CDR1 MNHEY, CDR2 SMNVEV (reference sequence). DNA for the CDR3: TGTGCCAGCAGTTCACGGACAGGCGAGCAGTACTTC. This sequence encodes CASSSRTGEQYF.